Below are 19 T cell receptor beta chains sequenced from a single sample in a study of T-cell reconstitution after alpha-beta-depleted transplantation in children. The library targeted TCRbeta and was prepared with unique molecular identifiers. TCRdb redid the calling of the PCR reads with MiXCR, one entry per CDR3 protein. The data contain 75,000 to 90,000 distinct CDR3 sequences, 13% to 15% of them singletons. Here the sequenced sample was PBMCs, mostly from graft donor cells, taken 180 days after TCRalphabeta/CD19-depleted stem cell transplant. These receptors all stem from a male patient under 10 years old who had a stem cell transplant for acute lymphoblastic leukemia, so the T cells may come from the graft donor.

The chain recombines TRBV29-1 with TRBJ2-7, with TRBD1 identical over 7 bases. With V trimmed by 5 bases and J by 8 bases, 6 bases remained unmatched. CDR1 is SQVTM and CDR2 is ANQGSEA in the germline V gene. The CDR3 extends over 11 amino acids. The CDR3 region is CSVSDRVKQYF. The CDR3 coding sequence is TGCAGCGTTTCCGACAGGGTAAAGCAGTACTTC.

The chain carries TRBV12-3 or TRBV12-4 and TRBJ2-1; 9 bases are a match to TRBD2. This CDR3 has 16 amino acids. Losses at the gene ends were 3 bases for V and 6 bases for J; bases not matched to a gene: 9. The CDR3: CASSFEAGGMLNEQFF. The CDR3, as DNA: TGTGCCAGCAGTTTTGAGGCGGGAGGGATGCTCAATGAGCAGTTCTTC.

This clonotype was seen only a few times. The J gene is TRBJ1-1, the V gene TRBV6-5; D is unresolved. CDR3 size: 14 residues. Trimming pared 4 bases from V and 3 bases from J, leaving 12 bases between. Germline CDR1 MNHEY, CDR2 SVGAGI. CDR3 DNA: TGTGCCAGCAGTTTGAGCTCCTGGGACACTGAAGCTTTCTTT. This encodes CASSLSSWDTEAFF.

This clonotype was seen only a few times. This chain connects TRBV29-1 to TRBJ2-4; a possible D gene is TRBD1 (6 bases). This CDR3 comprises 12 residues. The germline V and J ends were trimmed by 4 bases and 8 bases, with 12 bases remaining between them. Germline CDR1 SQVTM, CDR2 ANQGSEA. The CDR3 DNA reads TGCAGCGTTGGTGGGGGCCGGGACATTCAGTACTTC. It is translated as CSVGGGRDIQYF.

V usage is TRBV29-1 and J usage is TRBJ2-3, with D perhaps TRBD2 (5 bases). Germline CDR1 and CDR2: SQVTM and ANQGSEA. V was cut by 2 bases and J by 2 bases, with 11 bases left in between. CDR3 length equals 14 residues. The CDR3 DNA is TGCAGCGTTGAACTCCTAGCAGCCACAGATACGCAGTATTTT. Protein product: CSVELLAATDTQYF.

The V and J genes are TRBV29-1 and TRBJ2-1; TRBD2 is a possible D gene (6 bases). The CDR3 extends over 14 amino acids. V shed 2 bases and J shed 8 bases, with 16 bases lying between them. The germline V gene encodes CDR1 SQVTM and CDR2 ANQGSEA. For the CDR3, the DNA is TGCAGCGTTGAACGGGGGAGTCCCGGGTATGAGCAGTTCTTC. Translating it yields CSVERGSPGYEQFF.

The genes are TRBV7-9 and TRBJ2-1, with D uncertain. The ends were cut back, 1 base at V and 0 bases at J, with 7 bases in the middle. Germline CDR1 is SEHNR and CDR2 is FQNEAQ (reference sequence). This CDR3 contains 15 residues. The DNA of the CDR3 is TGTGCCAGCAGCTTAGTCCTAGTCTCCTACAATGAGCAGTTCTTC. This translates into CASSLVLVSYNEQFF.

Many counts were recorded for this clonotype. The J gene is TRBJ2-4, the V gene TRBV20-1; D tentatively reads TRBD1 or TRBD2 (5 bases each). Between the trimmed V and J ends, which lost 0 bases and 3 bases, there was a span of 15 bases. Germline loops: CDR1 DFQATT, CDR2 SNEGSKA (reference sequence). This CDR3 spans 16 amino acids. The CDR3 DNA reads TGCAGTGCTAGAGAATGGGACCTATTTCTCAAAAACATTCAGTACTTC. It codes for CSAREWDLFLKNIQYF.

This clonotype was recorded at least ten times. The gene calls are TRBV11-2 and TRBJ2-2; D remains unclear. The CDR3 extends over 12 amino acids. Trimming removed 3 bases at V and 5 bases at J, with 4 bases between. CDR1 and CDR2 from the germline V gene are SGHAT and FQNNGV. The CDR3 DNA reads TGTGCCAGCAGCTTGAGTACCGGGGAGCTGTTTTTT. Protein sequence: CASSLSTGELFF.

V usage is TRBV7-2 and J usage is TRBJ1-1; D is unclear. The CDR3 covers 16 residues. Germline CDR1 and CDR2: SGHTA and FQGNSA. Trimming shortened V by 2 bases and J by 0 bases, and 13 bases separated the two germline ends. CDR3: CASSLYTLRVNTEAFF. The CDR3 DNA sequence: TGTGCCAGCAGCTTATACACCCTGCGGGTGAACACTGAAGCTTTCTTT. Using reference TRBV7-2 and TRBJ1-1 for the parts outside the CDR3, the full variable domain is GAGVSQSPSNKVTEKGKDVELRCDPISGHTALYWYRQSLGQGLEFLIYFQGNSAPDKSGLPSDRFSAERTGGSVSTLTIQRTQQEDSAVYLCASSLYTLRVNTEAFFGQGTRLTVV.

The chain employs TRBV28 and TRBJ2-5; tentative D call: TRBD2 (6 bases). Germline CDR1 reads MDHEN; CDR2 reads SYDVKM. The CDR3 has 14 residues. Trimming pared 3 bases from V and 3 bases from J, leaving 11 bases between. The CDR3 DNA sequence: TGTGCCAGCAGTTTGAAAGAGCGGGAAGAGACCCAGTACTTC. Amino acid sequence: CASSLKEREETQYF. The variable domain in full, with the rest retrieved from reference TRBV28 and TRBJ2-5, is DVKVTQSSRYLVKRTGEKVFLECVQDMDHENMFWYRQDPGLGLRLIYFSYDVKMKEKGDIPEGYSVSREKKERFSLILESASTNQTSMYLCASSLKEREETQYFGPGTRLLVL.

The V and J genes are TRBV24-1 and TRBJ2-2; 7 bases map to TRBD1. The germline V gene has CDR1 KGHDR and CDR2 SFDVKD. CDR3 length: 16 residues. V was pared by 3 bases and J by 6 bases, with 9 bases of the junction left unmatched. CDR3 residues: CATSDTPRTGSGELFF. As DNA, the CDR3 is TGTGCCACCAGTGATACCCCTCGGACAGGTTCCGGGGAGCTGTTTTTT.

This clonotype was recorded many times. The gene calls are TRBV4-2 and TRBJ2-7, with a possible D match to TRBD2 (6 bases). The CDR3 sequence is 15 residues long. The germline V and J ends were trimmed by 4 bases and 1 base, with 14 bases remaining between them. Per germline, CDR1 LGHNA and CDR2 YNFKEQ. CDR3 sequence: CASSPRKAGSYEQYF. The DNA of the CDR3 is TGTGCCAGCAGCCCCCGAAAAGCGGGTTCCTACGAGCAGTACTTC.

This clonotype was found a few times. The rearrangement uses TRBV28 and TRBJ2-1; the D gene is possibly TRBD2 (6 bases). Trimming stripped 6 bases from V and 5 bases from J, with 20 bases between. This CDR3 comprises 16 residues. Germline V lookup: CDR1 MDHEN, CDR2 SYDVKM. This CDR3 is CASSPMGLTGHNEQFF. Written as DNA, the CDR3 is TGTGCCAGCAGCCCAATGGGACTGACTGGGCACAATGAGCAGTTCTTC.

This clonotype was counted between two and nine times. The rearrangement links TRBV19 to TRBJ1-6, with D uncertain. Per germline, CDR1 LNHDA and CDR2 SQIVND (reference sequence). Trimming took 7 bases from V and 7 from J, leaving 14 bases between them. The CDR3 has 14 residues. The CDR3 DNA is TGTGCCAGTACCCTCTACCATGGGAATTCACCCCTCCACTTT. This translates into CASTLYHGNSPLHF.

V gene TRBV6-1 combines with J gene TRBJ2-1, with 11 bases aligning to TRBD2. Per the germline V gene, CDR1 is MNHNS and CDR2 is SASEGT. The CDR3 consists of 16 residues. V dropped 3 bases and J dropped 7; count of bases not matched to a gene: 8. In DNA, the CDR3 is TGTGCCAGCAGTGAGTATAGCGGGAGGGTCTCGAATGAGCAGTTCTTC. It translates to CASSEYSGRVSNEQFF.

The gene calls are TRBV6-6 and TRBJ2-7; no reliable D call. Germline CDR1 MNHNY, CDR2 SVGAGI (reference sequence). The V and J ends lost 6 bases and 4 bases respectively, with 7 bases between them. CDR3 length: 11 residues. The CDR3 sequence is CASSDGYEQYF. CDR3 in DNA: TGTGCCAGCAGCGACGGGTACGAGCAGTACTTC.

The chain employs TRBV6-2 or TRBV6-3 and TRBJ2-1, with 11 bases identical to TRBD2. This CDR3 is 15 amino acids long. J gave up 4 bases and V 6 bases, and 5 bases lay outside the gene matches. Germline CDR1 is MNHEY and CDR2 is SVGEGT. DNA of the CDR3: TGTGCCAGCAGATCCGGGACTAGCGGTTACAATGAGCAGTTCTTC. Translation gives CASRSGTSGYNEQFF.

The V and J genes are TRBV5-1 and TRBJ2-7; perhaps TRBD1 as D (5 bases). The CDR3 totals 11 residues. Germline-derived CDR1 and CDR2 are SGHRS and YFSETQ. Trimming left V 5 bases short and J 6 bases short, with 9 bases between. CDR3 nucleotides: TGCGCCAGCAGGCTAGGGGCCGAGCAGTACTTC. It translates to CASRLGAEQYF.